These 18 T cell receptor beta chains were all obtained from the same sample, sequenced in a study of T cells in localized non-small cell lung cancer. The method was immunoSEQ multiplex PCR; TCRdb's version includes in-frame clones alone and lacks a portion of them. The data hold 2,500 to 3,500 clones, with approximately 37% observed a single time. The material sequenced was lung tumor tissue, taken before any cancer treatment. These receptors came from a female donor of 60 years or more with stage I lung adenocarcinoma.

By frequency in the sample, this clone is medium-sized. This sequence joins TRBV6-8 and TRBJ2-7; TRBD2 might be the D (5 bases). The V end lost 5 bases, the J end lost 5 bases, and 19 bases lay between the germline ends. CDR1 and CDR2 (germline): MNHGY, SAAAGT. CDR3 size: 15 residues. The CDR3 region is CASSDGPLGVDEQYF. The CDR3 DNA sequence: TGTGCCAGCAGTGACGGACCGCTCGGGGTGGACGAGCAGTACTTC.

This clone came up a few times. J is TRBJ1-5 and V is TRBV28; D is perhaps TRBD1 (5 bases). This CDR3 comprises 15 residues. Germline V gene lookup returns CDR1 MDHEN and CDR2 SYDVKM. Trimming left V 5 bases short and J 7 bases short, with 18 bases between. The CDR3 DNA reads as TGTGCCAGCAGTACCCAGGGAGCCCTGAGACAGCCCCAGCATTTT. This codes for CASSTQGALRQPQHF.

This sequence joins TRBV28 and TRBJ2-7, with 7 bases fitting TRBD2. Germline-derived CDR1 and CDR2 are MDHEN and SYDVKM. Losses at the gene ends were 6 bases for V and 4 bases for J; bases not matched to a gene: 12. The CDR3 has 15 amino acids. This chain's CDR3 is CASRQQGRGDYEQYF. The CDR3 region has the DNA TGTGCCAGCAGACAACAAGGGAGGGGTGATTACGAGCAGTACTTC.

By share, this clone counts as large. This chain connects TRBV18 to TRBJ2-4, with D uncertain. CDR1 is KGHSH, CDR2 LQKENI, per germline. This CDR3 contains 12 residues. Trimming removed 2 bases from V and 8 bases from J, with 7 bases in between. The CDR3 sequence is CASSPDMDIQYF. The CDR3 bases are TGTGCCAGCTCACCAGACATGGACATTCAGTACTTC.

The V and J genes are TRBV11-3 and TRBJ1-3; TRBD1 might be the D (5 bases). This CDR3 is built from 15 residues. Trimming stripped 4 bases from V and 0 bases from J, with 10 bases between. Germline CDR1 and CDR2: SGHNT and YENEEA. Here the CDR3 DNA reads TGTGCCAGCAGCTCGGGGGATATCTCTGGAAACACCATATATTTT. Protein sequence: CASSSGDISGNTIYF.

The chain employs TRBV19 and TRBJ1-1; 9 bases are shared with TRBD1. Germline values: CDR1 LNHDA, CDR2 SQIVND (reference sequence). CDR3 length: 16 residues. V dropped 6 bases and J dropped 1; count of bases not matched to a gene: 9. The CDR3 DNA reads TGTGCCAGTAGCCTAACTGGACAGGGGAAGAACACTGAAGCTTTCTTT. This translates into CASSLTGQGKNTEAFF.

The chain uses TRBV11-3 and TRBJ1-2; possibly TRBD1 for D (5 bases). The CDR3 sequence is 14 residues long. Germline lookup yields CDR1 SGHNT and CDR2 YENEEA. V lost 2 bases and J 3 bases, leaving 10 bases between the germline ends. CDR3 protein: CASSLMGLHYGYTF. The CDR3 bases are TGTGCCAGCAGCTTAATGGGGCTCCACTATGGCTACACCTTC.

As DNA, the CDR3 is TGTGCCAGTAGCGTACAGGGGGCTAACACTGAAGCTTTCTTT. Amino acid sequence: CASSVQGANTEAFF. The chain joins TRBV19 to TRBJ1-1; 9 bases map to TRBD1. This CDR3 region has 14 residues. The V gene's germline CDR1 is LNHDA and CDR2 SQIVND (reference sequence). J gave up 2 bases and V 6 bases, and 4 bases lay outside the gene matches.

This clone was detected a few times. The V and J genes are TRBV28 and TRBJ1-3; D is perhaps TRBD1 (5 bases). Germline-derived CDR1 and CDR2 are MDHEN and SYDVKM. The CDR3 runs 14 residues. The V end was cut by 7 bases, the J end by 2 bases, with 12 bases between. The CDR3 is CASMRGMAGNTIYF. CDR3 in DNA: TGTGCCAGCATGAGGGGCATGGCTGGAAACACCATATATTTT. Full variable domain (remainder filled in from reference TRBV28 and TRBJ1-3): DVKVTQSSRYLVKRTGEKVFLECVQDMDHENMFWYRQDPGLGLRLIYFSYDVKMKEKGDIPEGYSVSREKKERFSLILESASTNQTSMYLCASMRGMAGNTIYFGEGSWLTVV.

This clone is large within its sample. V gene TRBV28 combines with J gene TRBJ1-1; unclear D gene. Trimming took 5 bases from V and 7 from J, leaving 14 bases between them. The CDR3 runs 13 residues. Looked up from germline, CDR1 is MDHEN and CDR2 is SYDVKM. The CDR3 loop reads CASSPPDGREAFF. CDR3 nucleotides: TGTGCCAGCAGTCCCCCGGACGGACGTGAAGCTTTCTTT.

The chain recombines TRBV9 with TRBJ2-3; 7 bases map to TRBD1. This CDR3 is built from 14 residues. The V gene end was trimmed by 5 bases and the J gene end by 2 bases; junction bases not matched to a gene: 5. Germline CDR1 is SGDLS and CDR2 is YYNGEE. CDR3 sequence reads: CASSGGQATDTQYF. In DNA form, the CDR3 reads TGTGCCAGCAGTGGCGGACAGGCCACAGATACGCAGTATTTT.

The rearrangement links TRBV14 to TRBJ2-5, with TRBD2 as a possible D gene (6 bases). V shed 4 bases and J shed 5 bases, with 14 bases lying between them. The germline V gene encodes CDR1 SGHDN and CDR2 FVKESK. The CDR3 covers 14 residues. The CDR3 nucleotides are TGTGCCAGCAGCCTCCTAGGGACTGGGGAGACCCAGTACTTC. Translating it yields CASSLLGTGETQYF.

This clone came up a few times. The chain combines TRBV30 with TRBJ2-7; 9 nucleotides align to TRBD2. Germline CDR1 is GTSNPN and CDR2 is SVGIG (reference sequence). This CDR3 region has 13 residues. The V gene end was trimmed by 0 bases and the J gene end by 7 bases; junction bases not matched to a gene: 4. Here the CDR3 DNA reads TGTGCCTGGAGTGTGGATCTAGCGGGAGAGCAGTACTTC. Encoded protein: CAWSVDLAGEQYF.

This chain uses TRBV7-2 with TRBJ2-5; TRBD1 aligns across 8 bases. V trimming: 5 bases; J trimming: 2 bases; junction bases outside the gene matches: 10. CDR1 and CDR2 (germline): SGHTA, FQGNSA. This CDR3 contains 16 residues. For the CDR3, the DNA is TGTGCCAGCAGCCTCCGACAGGGGAACTTGCAAGAGACCCAGTACTTC. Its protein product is CASSLRQGNLQETQYF.

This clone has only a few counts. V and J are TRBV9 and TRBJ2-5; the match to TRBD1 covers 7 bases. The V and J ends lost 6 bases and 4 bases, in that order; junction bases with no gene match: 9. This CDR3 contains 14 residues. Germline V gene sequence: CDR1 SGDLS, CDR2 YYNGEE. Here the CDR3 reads CASTRQGRGETQYF. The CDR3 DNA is TGTGCCAGCACCAGACAGGGACGGGGAGAGACCCAGTACTTC.

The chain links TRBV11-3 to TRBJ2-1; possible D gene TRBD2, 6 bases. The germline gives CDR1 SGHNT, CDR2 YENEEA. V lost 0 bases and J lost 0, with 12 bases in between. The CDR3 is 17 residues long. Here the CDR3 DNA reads TGTGCCAGCAGCTTAGACCCCCCGGGACTCTCCTACAATGAGCAGTTCTTC. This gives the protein CASSLDPPGLSYNEQFF. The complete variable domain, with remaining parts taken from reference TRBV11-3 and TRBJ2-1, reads EAGVVQSPRYKIIEKKQPVAFWCNPISGHNTLYWYLQNLGQGPELLIRYENEEAVDDSQLPKDRFSAERLKGVDSTLKIQPAELGDSAVYLCASSLDPPGLSYNEQFFGPGTRLTVL.

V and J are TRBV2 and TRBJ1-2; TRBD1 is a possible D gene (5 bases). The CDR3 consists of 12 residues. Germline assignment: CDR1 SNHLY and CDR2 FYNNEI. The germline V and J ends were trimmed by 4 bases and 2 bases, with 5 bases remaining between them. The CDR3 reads CASSGDNYGYTF. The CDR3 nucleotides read TGTGCCAGCAGTGGGGACAACTATGGCTACACCTTC.

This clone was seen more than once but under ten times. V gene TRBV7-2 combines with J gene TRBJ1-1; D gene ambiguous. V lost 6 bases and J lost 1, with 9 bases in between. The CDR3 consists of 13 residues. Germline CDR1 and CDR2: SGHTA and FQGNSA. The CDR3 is CASSLKRNTEAFF. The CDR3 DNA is TGTGCCAGCAGTTTGAAGAGGAACACTGAAGCTTTCTTT.